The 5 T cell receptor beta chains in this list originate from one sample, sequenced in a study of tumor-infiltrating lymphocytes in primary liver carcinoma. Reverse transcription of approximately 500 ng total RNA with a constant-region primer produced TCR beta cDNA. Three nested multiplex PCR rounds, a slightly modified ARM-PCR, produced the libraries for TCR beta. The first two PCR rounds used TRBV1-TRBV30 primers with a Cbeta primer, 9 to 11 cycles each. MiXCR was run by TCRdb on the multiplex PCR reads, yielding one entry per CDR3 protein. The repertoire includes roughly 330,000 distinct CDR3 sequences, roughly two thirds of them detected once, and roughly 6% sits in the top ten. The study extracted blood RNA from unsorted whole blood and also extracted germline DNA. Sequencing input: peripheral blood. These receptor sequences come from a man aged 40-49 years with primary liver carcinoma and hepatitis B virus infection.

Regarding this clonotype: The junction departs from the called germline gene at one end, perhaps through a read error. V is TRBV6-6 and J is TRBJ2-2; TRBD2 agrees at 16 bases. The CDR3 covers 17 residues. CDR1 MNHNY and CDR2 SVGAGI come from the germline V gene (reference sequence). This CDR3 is CAGRTGTSGRGTGELFF. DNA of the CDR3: TGCGCCGGCAGAACTGGGACTAGCGGGAGGGGCACCGGGGAGCTGTTTTTT.

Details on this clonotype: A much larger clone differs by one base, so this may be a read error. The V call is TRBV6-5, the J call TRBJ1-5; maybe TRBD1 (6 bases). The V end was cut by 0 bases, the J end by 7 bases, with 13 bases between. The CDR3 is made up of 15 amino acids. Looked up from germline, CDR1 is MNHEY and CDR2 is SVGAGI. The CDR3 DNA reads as TGTGCCAGCAGTTACTCCGGACAGTTGAGGCAGCCCCAGCATTTT. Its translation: CASSYSGQLRQPQHF.

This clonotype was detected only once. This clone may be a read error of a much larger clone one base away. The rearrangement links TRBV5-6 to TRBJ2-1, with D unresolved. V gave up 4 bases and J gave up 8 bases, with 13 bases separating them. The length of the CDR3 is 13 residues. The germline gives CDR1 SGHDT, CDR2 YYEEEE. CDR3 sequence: CASSRVVVYEQFF. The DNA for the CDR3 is TGTGCCAGCAGCCGGGTGGTGGTCTATGAGCAGTTCTTC.

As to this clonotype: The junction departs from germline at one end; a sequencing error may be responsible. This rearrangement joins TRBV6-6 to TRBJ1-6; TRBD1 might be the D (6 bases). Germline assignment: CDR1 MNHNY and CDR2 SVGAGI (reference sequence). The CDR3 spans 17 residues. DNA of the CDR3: TGTACCAGCAGTTACCTGGACAGCTACTCCTATAATTCACTCCTCCACTTT. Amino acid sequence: CTSSYLDSYSYNSLLHF.

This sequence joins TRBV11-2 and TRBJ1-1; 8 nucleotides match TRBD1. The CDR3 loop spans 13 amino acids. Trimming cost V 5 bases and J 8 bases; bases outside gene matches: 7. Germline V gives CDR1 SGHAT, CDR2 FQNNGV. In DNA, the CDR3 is TGTGCCAGCAGCGTTTTCCCAGGGGGCGAAGCTTTCTTT. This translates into CASSVFPGGEAFF.